What follows is one TCR beta chain and its context. Its antigen is undetermined. This sample was taken from a study of CD8 T cells in ankylosing spondylitis. Making use of molecular barcodes, quantitative 5'-RACE generated TCR beta libraries. TCRdb used MiXCR to reprocess the 5' RACE reads, holding one entry per CDR3 protein. The table lists around 180,000 distinct CDR3 sequences, about 20% of them singletons. The J segment lost 5 bases and the V segment lost 7 bases, leaving 5 bases of the junction unmatched. This CDR3 has 12 amino acids. Per the germline V gene, CDR1 is SQVTM and CDR2 is ANQGSEA. Overall study results and limits: Past research had described some motif variants in reactive arthritis synovial fluid and blood. In ankylosing spondylitis patients, matched synovial fluid reportedly showed significant enrichment of disease-linked clones.

This chain joins TRBV29-1 and TRBJ2-5; 9 bases are shared with TRBD1. The clonotype comes from a male donor aged 5 to 29 with ankylosing spondylitis or in good health (not recorded which). Sequenced sample: blood, either unsorted or a sorted T cell fraction (not recorded which). This CDR3 reads CSAGDRVETQYF. CDR3 nucleotide sequence: TGCAGCGCTGGGGACAGGGTCGAGACCCAGTACTTC.